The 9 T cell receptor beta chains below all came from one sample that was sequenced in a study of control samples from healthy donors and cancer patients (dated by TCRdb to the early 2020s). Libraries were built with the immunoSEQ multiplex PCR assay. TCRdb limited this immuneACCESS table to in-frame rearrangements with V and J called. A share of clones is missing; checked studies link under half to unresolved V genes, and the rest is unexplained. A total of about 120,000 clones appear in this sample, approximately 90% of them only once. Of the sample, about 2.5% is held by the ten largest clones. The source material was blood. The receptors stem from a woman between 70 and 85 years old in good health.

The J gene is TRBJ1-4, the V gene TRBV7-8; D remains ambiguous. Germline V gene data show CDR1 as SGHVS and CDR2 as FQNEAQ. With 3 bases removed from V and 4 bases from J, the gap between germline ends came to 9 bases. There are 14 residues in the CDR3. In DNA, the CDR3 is TGTGCCAGCAGCTTCGGGCAGGATAATGAAAAACTGTTTTTT. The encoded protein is CASSFGQDNEKLFF.

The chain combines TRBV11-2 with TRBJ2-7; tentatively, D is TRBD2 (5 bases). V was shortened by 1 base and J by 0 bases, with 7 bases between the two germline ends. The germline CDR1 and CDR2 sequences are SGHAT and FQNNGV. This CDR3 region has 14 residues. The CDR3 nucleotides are TGTGCCAGCAGCTTAGCGGGGTACTCCTACGAGCAGTACTTC. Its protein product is CASSLAGYSYEQYF.

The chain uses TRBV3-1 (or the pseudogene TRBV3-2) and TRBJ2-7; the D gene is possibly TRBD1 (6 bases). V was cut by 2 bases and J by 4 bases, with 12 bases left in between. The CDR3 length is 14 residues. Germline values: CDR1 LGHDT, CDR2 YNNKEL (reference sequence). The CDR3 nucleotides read TGTGCCAGCAGCCAACCCGGGACAACTTACGAGCAGTACTTC. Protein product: CASSQPGTTYEQYF.

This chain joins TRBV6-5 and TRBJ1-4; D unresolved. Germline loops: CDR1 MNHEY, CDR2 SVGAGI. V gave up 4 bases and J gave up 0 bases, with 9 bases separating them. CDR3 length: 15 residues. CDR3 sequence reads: CASSSQQATNEKLFF. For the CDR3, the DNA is TGTGCCAGCAGTTCACAACAAGCAACTAATGAAAAACTGTTTTTT.

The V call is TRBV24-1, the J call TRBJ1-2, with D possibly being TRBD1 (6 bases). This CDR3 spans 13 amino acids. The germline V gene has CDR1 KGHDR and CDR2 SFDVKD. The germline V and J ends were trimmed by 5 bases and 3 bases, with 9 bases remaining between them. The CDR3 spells CATSGPGDYGYTF. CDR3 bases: TGTGCCACCAGTGGTCCAGGGGACTATGGCTACACCTTC.

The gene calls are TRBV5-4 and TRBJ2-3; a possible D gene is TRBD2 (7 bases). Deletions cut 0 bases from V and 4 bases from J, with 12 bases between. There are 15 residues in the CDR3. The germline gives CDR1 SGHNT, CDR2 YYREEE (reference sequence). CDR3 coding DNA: TGTGCCAGCAGCTTGGTGGGGGGGCATCCAGATACGCAGTATTTT. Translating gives CASSLVGGHPDTQYF. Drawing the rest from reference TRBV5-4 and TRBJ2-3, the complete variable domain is ETGVTQSPTHLIKTRGQQVTLRCSSQSGHNTVSWYQQALGQGPQFIFQYYREEENGRGNFPPRFSGLQFPNYSSELNVNALELDDSALYLCASSLVGGHPDTQYFGPGTRLTVL.

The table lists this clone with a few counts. For the CDR3, the DNA is TGTGCCAGCAGTGACTCCCCGGACAGGGGTGGTGGCTACACCTTC. It specifies CASSDSPDRGGGYTF. The gene calls are TRBV6-4 and TRBJ1-2, with TRBD1 matching over 9 bases. This CDR3 has 15 residues. CDR1 is MRHNA and CDR2 is SNTAGT in the germline V gene. J gave up 7 bases and V 0 bases, and 6 bases lay outside the gene matches.

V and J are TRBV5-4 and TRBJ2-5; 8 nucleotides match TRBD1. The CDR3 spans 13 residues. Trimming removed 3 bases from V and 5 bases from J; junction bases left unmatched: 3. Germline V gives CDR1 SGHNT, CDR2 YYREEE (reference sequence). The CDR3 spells CASSSWTGETQYF. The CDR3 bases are TGTGCCAGCAGCTCCTGGACAGGGGAGACCCAGTACTTC.

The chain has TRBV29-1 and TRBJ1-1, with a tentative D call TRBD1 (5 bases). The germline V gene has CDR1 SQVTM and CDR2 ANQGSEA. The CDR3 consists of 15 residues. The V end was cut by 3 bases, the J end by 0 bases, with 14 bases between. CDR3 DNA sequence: TGCAGCGTTGATAAAGCGGGGCGCATGAACACTGAAGCTTTCTTT. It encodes CSVDKAGRMNTEAFF.